This T cell receptor beta chain is drawn from a study of T-cell memory formation after mild COVID-19. Researchers used 5'RACE with constant-segment primers to make TCR alpha and TCR beta cDNA libraries that carry sample barcodes and UMIs. TCRdb reprocessed the 5' RACE reads via MiXCR and lists one record per CDR3 protein. The table shows roughly 150,000 distinct CDR3 sequences, with over 10% occurring only once. Germline lookup yields CDR1 SGHDT and CDR2 YYEEEE. The CDR3 totals 15 residues. V lost 1 base and J 0 bases, leaving 8 bases between the germline ends. Study findings and constraints: CD4+ bias marked clones expanding day 15 to 37, unlike balanced contracting clones.

For this clonotype: Its antigen is as yet unknown.

The receptor was isolated from a man between 18 and 29 years old who had mild COVID-19 (a few samples of this study predate the infection). Cell type and time point are not known. Sequences were obtained from PBMCs or a T cell subset sorted from them (not recorded which). This chain uses TRBV5-6 with TRBJ1-5; D is unresolved. This CDR3 is CASSLRAYSNQPQHF. In DNA, the CDR3 is TGTGCCAGCAGCTTGCGAGCTTATAGCAATCAGCCCCAGCATTTT.